The rows below give T cell receptor beta chains drawn from one sample of a study of cytomegalovirus exposure and HLA in healthy donors. Sequenced by immunoSEQ multiplex PCR; TCRdb stores in-frame clones only, minus some. The table shows about 120,000 clones, with about two thirds occurring only once. Sequenced: PBMCs. These receptors originate from a man aged 25-40 years in good health and CMV-seronegative. Both conserved end residues are part of each CDR3. D genes are given only for firm matches. Where a row states a size, it is once, few, many or the class of an expanded clone; other rows omit it.

D	size	J	V	CDR3	DNA
-	-	TRBJ1-2	TRBV30	CAWTPANYGYTF	TGTGCCTGGACACCGGCTAACTATGGCTACACCTTC
-	-	TRBJ2-1	TRBV5-1	CASSLGAGVQFF	TGCGCCAGCAGCTTGGGAGCAGGGGTCCAGTTCTTC
TRBD1	-	TRBJ1-2	TRBV29-1	CSVEDQMRGRGYGYTF	TGCAGCGTTGAAGATCAAATGAGGGGGCGCGGATATGGCTACACCTTC
TRBD1	once	TRBJ1-2	TRBV7-9	CASSKGQGVSGYTF	TGTGCCAGCAGCAAGGGACAGGGCGTTAGTGGCTACACCTTC
TRBD1	-	TRBJ1-3	TRBV10-1	CASDWDRGISGNTIYF	TGCGCCAGCGATTGGGACAGGGGAATCTCTGGAAACACCATATATTTT
-	few	TRBJ1-5	TRBV19	CASSIDLGKGGQPQHF	TGTGCCAGTAGTATAGATCTGGGAAAGGGAGGCCAGCCCCAGCATTTT
-	-	TRBJ2-7	TRBV10-3	CAISDTYEQYF	TGTGCCATCAGTGATACCTACGAGCAGTACTTC
-	-	TRBJ2-1	TRBV28	CASSFRAKGSPYNEQFF	TGTGCCAGCAGTTTCAGGGCCAAGGGGTCCCCCTACAATGAGCAGTTCTTC
TRBD1	-	TRBJ1-6	TRBV5-6	CASSLMTGRNSPLHF	TGTGCCAGCAGCTTGATGACAGGGCGCAATTCACCCCTCCACTTT
-	-	TRBJ1-6	TRBV5-6	CASSLAGGSSYNSPLHF	TGTGCCAGCAGCTTGGCCGGGGGGAGCTCCTATAATTCACCCCTCCACTTT
TRBD2	-	TRBJ2-1	TRBV4-3	CASSHNSGGASYNEQFF	TGCGCCAGCAGCCATAATAGCGGGGGGGCTTCCTACAATGAGCAGTTCTTC
-	-	TRBJ1-3	TRBV9	CASSVGAGSGNTIYF	TGTGCCAGCAGCGTAGGTGCCGGGTCGGGAAACACCATATATTTT
-	-	TRBJ2-2	TRBV7-3	CASSPNWNTGELFF	TGTGCCAGCAGCCCAAACTGGAACACCGGGGAGCTGTTTTTT
TRBD2	once	TRBJ2-1	TRBV9	CASSSIAGATNEQFF	TGTGCCAGCAGCTCTATAGCGGGGGCCACCAATGAGCAGTTCTTC
-	few	TRBJ2-7	TRBV4-1	CASSPPLGAESYEQYF	TGCGCCAGCAGCCCCCCGCTGGGGGCGGAAAGCTACGAGCAGTACTTC
-	-	TRBJ1-2	TRBV14	CASSQEEDYGYTF	TGTGCCAGCAGCCAAGAAGAGGACTATGGCTACACCTTC
TRBD2	-	TRBJ2-1	TRBV28	CASSFSSGGSYNEQFF	TGTGCCAGCAGTTTTTCGAGCGGGGGTTCCTACAATGAGCAGTTCTTC
-	few	TRBJ1-1	TRBV4-3	CASSQERGRGEAFF	TGCGCCAGCAGCCAAGAGAGGGGCAGGGGTGAAGCTTTCTTT
TRBD1	few	TRBJ1-5	TRBV10-3	CASQQGMGNQPQHF	TGTGCCAGCCAACAGGGGATGGGCAATCAGCCCCAGCATTTT
-	-	TRBJ1-1	TRBV5-1	CASSTSPGSMNTEAFF	TGCGCCAGCAGCACCTCCCCGGGGAGTATGAACACTGAAGCTTTCTTT
-	-	TRBJ1-3	TRBV4-3	CASSRARDSGNTIYF	TGCGCCAGCAGCCGGGCGAGGGACTCTGGAAACACCATATATTTT
-	-	TRBJ2-3	TRBV7-9	CASRPTRTDTQYF	TGTGCCAGCAGGCCCACCCGGACAGATACGCAGTATTTT
-	once	TRBJ2-2	TRBV5-1	CASSLVPTGHGGELFF	TGCGCCAGCAGCTTGGTCCCTACAGGGCATGGCGGGGAGCTGTTTTTT
TRBD1	-	TRBJ1-1	TRBV7-2	CASSPRDRRAFF	TGTGCCAGCAGCCCGCGGGACAGGCGTGCTTTCTTT
TRBD1	-	TRBJ2-2	TRBV28	CASEKGQTTGELFF	TGTGCCAGCGAGAAGGGACAGACCACCGGGGAGCTGTTTTTT
-	-	TRBJ1-1	TRBV5-1	CASSPLGAGNTEAFF	TGCGCCAGCAGCCCTCTGGGGGCAGGGAACACTGAAGCTTTCTTT
TRBD1	-	TRBJ1-2	TRBV11-2	CASSSDRGSYGYTF	TGTGCCAGCAGCTCCGACAGGGGGAGCTATGGCTACACCTTC
-	few	TRBJ1-1	TRBV25-1	CASSEYPGSSNTEAFF	TGTGCCAGCAGTGAATACCCAGGAAGCTCGAACACTGAAGCTTTCTTT
-	-	TRBJ1-2	TRBV4-3	CASSQVVRGGDGYTF	TGCGCCAGCAGCCAAGTAGTACGGGGAGGGGATGGCTACACCTTC
TRBD1	-	TRBJ1-2	TRBV13	CASSYDRGSGYTF	TGTGCCAGCAGTTACGACAGGGGGTCCGGCTACACCTTC
-	-	TRBJ1-1	TRBV9	CASSVREGNTEAFF	TGTGCCAGCAGCGTTCGGGAGGGGAACACTGAAGCTTTCTTT
-	-	TRBJ1-5	TRBV6-1	CASSVPVGSNQPQHF	TGTGCCAGCAGTGTTCCTGTGGGCAGCAATCAGCCCCAGCATTTT
TRBD1	-	TRBJ1-4	TRBV5-4	CASSLASQGANEKLFF	TGTGCCAGCAGCTTGGCCAGTCAGGGGGCTAATGAAAAACTGTTTTTT
-	-	TRBJ2-7	TRBV5-1	CASSLTHPSSYEQYF	TGCGCCAGCAGCTTGACGCATCCGAGCTCCTACGAGCAGTACTTC
TRBD2	-	TRBJ2-7	TRBV5-4	CASSSGTSGTYEQYF	TGTGCCAGCAGCAGCGGGACTAGCGGTACCTACGAGCAGTACTTC
TRBD1	-	TRBJ2-1	TRBV19	CASSIGQGAVNEQFF	TGTGCCAGTAGTATCGGCCAGGGGGCGGTCAATGAGCAGTTCTTC
-	-	TRBJ2-5	TRBV2	CASSEEGIETQYF	TGTGCCAGCAGTGAGGAGGGAATAGAGACCCAGTACTTC
-	-	TRBJ1-6	TRBV6-1	CASSKRQPNSPLHF	TGTGCCAGCAGTAAAAGACAGCCTAATTCACCCCTCCACTTT
-	-	TRBJ2-7	TRBV11-2	CASSLIQGPNEQYF	TGTGCCAGCAGCTTAATCCAGGGGCCCAACGAGCAGTACTTC
-	-	TRBJ2-3	TRBV4-2	CASSQARDLPTDTQYF	TGTGCCAGCAGCCAAGCCCGGGACTTACCCACAGATACGCAGTATTTT
-	-	TRBJ1-2	TRBV2	CASSRSYGYTF	TGTGCCAGCAGCCGGTCCTATGGCTACACCTTC
-	-	TRBJ1-5	TRBV4-1	CASSQEPWTHSNQPQHF	TGCGCCAGCAGCCAAGAGCCATGGACTCATAGCAATCAGCCCCAGCATTTT
-	once	TRBJ1-2	TRBV5-1	CASSSQGNYGYTF	TGCGCCAGCAGCTCCCAGGGTAACTATGGCTACACCTTC
-	-	TRBJ2-3	TRBV9	CASSSFGLLTDTQYF	TGTGCCAGCAGCTCCTTCGGACTCCTCACAGATACGCAGTATTTT
-	-	TRBJ2-3	TRBV25-1	CASSELGGGADTQYF	TGTGCCAGCAGTGAATTAGGGGGGGGCGCAGATACGCAGTATTTT
TRBD1	-	TRBJ2-3	TRBV7-2	CASSPPGTAQYF	TGTGCCAGCAGCCCCCCCGGGACAGCGCAGTATTTT
-	-	TRBJ1-1	TRBV6-5	CASHAPTGVAEAFF	TGTGCCAGCCATGCTCCCACAGGCGTCGCTGAAGCTTTCTTT
-	-	TRBJ1-2	TRBV5-4	CASRPFGGRDGYTF	TGTGCCAGCAGACCGTTCGGGGGGCGGGATGGCTACACCTTC
TRBD1	-	TRBJ1-2	TRBV9	CASSAGGGYTF	TGTGCCAGCTCGGCAGGGGGCGGCTACACCTTC
TRBD1	-	TRBJ1-4	TRBV7-9	CASSLVVYLGQGNEKLFF	TGTGCCAGCAGCTTAGTGGTATACCTGGGACAGGGGAATGAAAAACTGTTTTTT
-	-	TRBJ2-7	TRBV9	CASSVGPGGATYEQYF	TGTGCCAGCAGCGTAGGTCCAGGAGGCGCAACCTACGAGCAGTACTTC
TRBD1	-	TRBJ1-3	TRBV5-1	CASSGLGTDSGNTIYF	TGCGCCAGCAGCGGCTTAGGGACAGACTCTGGAAACACCATATATTTT
-	-	TRBJ2-7	TRBV5-1	CASSPGGRGNEQYF	TGCGCCAGCAGCCCGGGGGGCAGGGGCAACGAGCAGTACTTC
-	few	TRBJ2-1	TRBV9	CASNRRGAAYNEQFF	TGTGCCAGCAACCGGCGGGGCGCGGCCTACAATGAGCAGTTCTTC